This TCR beta chain was sequenced during a study of blood T cell repertoires in COVID-19. Across the whole study: In each case, the material was cDNA or gDNA derived from T cells, B-cell-depleted T cells, or PBMCs.

Profiling relied on immunoSEQ multiplex PCR, and the TCRdb table lists in-frame clones only, not all of them. Altogether roughly 86,000 clones are present, around 81% being singletons, with the ten largest covering about 8.1%. This CDR3 comprises 14 residues. Unmatched junction bases numbered 6, after V lost 4 bases and J lost 8 bases. CDR1 is LGHDT and CDR2 is YNNKEL in the germline V gene (reference sequence). J is TRBJ2-1 and V is TRBV3-1 (or the pseudogene TRBV3-2); 9 nucleotides align to TRBD2. The TCR was taken from a man aged 45-65 years who had recovered from COVID-19. Sequencing was carried out using peripheral blood. CDR3 residues: CASSLAGEPYEQFF. CDR3 nucleotides: TGTGCCAGCAGCCTAGCGGGAGAACCGTATGAGCAGTTCTTC.